The 9 T cell receptor beta chains in this list originate from one sample, sequenced in a study of technical replicates of blood from a handful of donors. Libraries were prepared by immunoSEQ multiplex PCR; TCRdb keeps only in-frame clonotypes and omits some of them. The sample lists tens of thousands of clones, roughly 92% seen once, with 4.3% in the top ten. The sample consisted of PBMCs. The receptors come from a human donor in good health. Some clones in this sample may be carry-over from other donors' samples.

This chain uses TRBV4-2 with TRBJ2-3; a weak D match, TRBD2 (7 bases). Germline CDR1 is LGHNA and CDR2 is YNFKEQ. The V gene lost 9 bases and the J gene lost 5 bases, with 21 bases spanning the gap. CDR3 length equals 15 residues. CDR3: CARSTDGGPGDTQYF. CDR3 sequence (DNA): TGTGCCAGAAGCACAGACGGGGGGCCCGGAGATACGCAGTATTTT.

This chain connects TRBV10-3 to TRBJ2-5, with a possible D match to TRBD2 (7 bases). V lost 6 bases to trimming and J lost 2 bases, with 16 bases between them. CDR1 and CDR2 from the germline V gene are ENHRY and SYGVKD. CDR3 length equals 15 residues. CDR3 bases: TGTGCCATCAGCCTGAGGGGGGGACTGCAAGAGACCCAGTACTTC. Its translation is CAISLRGGLQETQYF.

J is TRBJ2-3 and V is TRBV19, with D maybe TRBD1 (5 bases). The germline V gene has CDR1 LNHDA and CDR2 SQIVND (reference sequence). The CDR3 runs 14 residues. V lost 5 bases and J 4 bases, leaving 13 bases between the germline ends. The CDR3 nucleotides are TGTGCCAGTAGTCCGACTCAGGGCCCAGATACGCAGTATTTT. Residues: CASSPTQGPDTQYF.

This chain joins TRBV7-9 and TRBJ2-2, with 14 bases fitting TRBD2. Germline trimming cut 4 bases from V and 4 bases from J; bases unmatched to any gene: 2. In germline, CDR1 is SEHNR, CDR2 FQNEAQ (reference sequence). The CDR3 has 16 amino acids. CDR3: CASSSGLAGGTGELFF. CDR3 coding DNA: TGTGCCAGCAGCTCTGGACTAGCGGGAGGCACCGGGGAGCTGTTTTTT.

This chain joins TRBV5-4 and TRBJ2-1; 10 nucleotides match TRBD2. The CDR3 has 15 amino acids. CDR1 SGHNT and CDR2 YYREEE come from the germline V gene (reference sequence). The V segment lost 3 bases and the J segment 5 bases; nucleotides outside the gene matches: 5. This CDR3 reads CASSYGTSANNEQFF. As DNA, the CDR3 is TGTGCCAGCAGCTACGGGACTAGCGCTAACAATGAGCAGTTCTTC.

The CDR3 sequence is CASGGPYEQYF. The CDR3 region has the DNA TGTGCCAGCGGGGGCCCCTACGAGCAGTACTTC. V is TRBV7-9 and J is TRBJ2-7; tentative D call: TRBD1 (6 bases). CDR1 and CDR2 (germline): SEHNR, FQNEAQ (reference sequence). CDR3 size: 11 residues. Trimming cost V 8 bases and J 2 bases, with 7 bases left between them.

The chain uses TRBV19 and TRBJ2-5; 10 positions match TRBD2. V shed 10 bases, J shed 5 bases, and the junction held 10 bases outside the gene matches. This CDR3 region has 14 residues. Germline lookup yields CDR1 LNHDA and CDR2 SQIVND (reference sequence). The CDR3 coding sequence is TGTGCCACGAGAAGCGGGAGGGGCGGGGAGACCCAGTACTTC. Amino acid sequence: CATRSGRGGETQYF.

The V call is TRBV2, the J call TRBJ2-2; 9 bases align to TRBD2. This CDR3 comprises 14 residues. J gave up 4 bases and V 7 bases, and 4 bases lay outside the gene matches. The germline V gene has CDR1 SNHLY and CDR2 FYNNEI. In DNA form, the CDR3 reads TGTGCCAGCACCCTAGCGGGGTCCACCGGGGAGCTGTTTTTT. Protein product: CASTLAGSTGELFF.

This chain links TRBV5-4 with TRBJ1-6, with unresolved D. Germline lookup yields CDR1 SGHNT and CDR2 YYREEE (reference sequence). The CDR3 loop spans 13 amino acids. Trimming pared 0 bases from V and 6 bases from J, leaving 4 bases between. CDR3 coding DNA: TGTGCCAGCAGCTTGGATAGTAATTCACCCCTCCACTTT. Protein: CASSLDSNSPLHF.